The present entry profiles one T cell receptor (beta chain) with its context. Its cognate antigen is unknown. This sample was included in a study of monozygotic twins with inflammatory bowel disease. TCR libraries were prepared from about 3,400 ng total RNA each. Template switching added UMIs carrying a 6-nucleotide sample barcode. Each CDR3 protein gets one entry in TCRdb, which reprocessed the 5' RACE reads and gives no DNA. In total, the table holds 400,000 or so distinct CDR3 sequences. Germline lookup yields CDR1 SGHRS and CDR2 YFSETQ. This CDR3 region has 15 residues. Study outcomes and limitations: By inverse Simpson index, TCRbeta diversity was lower in IBD patients than in healthy co-twins.

The receptor was derived from a human donor with ulcerative colitis or Crohn's disease, or a healthy co-twin of an affected twin (not recorded which). The sample consisted of blood. This chain connects TRBV5-1 to TRBJ2-1; the D call of TRBD1 rests on TCRdb alone, since no DNA is present to check it. CDR3 protein: CASSLDGGGYNEQFF. The full variable domain, rest sourced from reference TRBV5-1 and TRBJ2-1, is KAGVTQTPRYLIKTRGQQVTLSCSPISGHRSVSWYQQTPGQGLQFLFEYFSETQRNKGNFPGRFSGRQFSNSRSEMNVSTLELGDSALYLCASSLDGGGYNEQFFGPGTRLTVL.